This TCR beta chain is drawn from a study of monozygotic twins with inflammatory bowel disease. TCRdb reprocessed the 5' RACE reads and reports one entry per CDR3 protein, with no DNA. This repertoire includes 350,000 to 500,000 distinct CDR3 sequences. There are 14 residues in the CDR3. CDR1 and CDR2 (germline): MNHNY, SVGAGI (reference sequence). The specimen was blood. The V gene is TRBV6-6, the J gene TRBJ2-7; TCRdb proposes TRBD2, but this gene call is untestable without DNA. The TCR was taken from a human donor with ulcerative colitis or Crohn's disease, or a healthy co-twin of an affected twin (not recorded which). The CDR3 protein is CASNPGTSGYEQYF.